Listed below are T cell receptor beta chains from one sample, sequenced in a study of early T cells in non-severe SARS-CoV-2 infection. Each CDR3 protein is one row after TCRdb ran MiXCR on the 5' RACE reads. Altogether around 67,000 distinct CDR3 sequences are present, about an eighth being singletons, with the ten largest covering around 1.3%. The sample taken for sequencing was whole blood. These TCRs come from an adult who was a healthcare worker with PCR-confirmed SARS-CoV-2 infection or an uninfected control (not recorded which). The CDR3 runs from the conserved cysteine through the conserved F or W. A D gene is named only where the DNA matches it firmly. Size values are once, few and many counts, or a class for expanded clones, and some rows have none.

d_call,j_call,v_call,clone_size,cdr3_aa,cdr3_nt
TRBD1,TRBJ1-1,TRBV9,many,CASSSKASGTGAAEAFF,TGTGCCAGCAGCTCTAAAGCCTCCGGGACAGGGGCTGCTGAAGCTTTCTTT
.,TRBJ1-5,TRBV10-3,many,CAISESGGRNQPQHF,TGTGCCATCAGTGAGTCTGGAGGGCGCAATCAGCCCCAGCATTTT
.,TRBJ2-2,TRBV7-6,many,CASSLNGPAGTGELFF,TGTGCCAGCAGCTTAAACGGCCCGGCGGGCACCGGGGAGCTGTTTTTT
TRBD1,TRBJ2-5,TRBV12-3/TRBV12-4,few,CASRTGGETQYF,TGTGCCAGCAGGACAGGGGGAGAGACCCAGTACTTC
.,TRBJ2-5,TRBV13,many,CASSPAANRRGEETQYF,TGTGCCAGCAGCCCCGCGGCTAATCGCCGGGGCGAAGAGACCCAGTACTTC
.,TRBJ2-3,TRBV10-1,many,CASSDAGPSTDTQYF,TGCGCCAGCAGTGACGCGGGGCCTAGCACAGATACGCAGTATTTT
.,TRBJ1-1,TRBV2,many,CASSEEGVKNTEAFF,TGTGCCAGCAGTGAGGAGGGCGTAAAGAACACTGAAGCTTTCTTT
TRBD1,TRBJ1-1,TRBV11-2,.,CASSTPTGWTEAFF,TGTGCCAGCAGCACCCCGACAGGGTGGACTGAAGCTTTCTTT
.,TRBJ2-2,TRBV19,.,CASSSYQGVAGELFF,TGTGCCAGTAGTTCTTACCAGGGAGTCGCCGGGGAGCTGTTTTTT
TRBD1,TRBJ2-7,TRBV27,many,CASSFRGRQYEQYF,TGTGCCAGCAGTTTCAGGGGGCGACAGTACGAGCAGTACTTC
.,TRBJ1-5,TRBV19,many,CASSMAGQPQHF,TGTGCCAGTAGTATGGCGGGGCAGCCCCAGCATTTT
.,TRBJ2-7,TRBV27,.,CASRVADSIYEQYF,TGTGCCAGCAGGGTCGCGGACAGTATCTACGAGCAGTACTTC
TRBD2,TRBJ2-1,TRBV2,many,CASRTGTSDYNEQFF,TGTGCCAGCAGGACCGGGACTAGCGACTACAATGAGCAGTTCTTC
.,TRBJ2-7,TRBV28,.,CASSPSLGVLYEQYF,TGTGCCAGCAGTCCGTCCTTGGGAGTCCTTTACGAGCAGTACTTC
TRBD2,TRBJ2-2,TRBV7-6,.,CASSLPASGGGAGELFF,TGTGCCAGCAGCTTACCGGCTAGCGGGGGGGGCGCCGGGGAGCTGTTTTTT
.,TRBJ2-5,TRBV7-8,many,CASSLSTSKETQYF,TGTGCCAGCAGCTTAAGCACTAGCAAAGAGACCCAGTACTTC
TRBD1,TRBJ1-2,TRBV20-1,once,CSARYTGGDGYTF,TGCAGTGCTAGATATACAGGGGGCGATGGCTACACCTTC
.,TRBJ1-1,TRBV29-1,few,CSVVGGENTEAFF,TGCAGCGTTGTAGGAGGGGAGAACACTGAAGCTTTCTTT
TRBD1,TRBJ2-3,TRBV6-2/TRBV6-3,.,CASSPQGAGATQYF,TGTGCCAGCAGCCCCCAGGGGGCTGGAGCTACGCAGTATTTT
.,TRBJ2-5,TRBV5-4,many,CASSLPTSEKTQYF,TGTGCCAGCAGCCTGCCGACTAGTGAGAAGACCCAGTACTTC
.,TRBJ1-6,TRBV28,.,CASSSGEGVSPLHF,TGTGCCAGCAGTTCCGGGGAGGGGGTCTCACCCCTCCACTTT
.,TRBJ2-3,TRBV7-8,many,CASSPLNSRTDTQYF,TGTGCCAGCAGCCCTCTAAACTCCCGCACAGATACGCAGTATTTT
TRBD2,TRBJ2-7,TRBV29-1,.,CSALAGGTYEQYF,TGCAGCGCACTAGCGGGAGGGACCTACGAGCAGTACTTC
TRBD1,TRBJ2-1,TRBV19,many,CASRHGQGPYNEQFF,TGTGCCAGTAGGCATGGACAGGGGCCCTACAATGAGCAGTTCTTC
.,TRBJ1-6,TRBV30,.,CAWSGAQGSPLHF,TGTGCCTGGAGTGGGGCTCAGGGTTCACCCCTCCACTTT
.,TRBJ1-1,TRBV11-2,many,CASSSRPFGTEAFF,TGTGCCAGCAGCTCCCGGCCCTTCGGGACTGAAGCTTTCTTT
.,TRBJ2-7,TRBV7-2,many,CASSLASTGSSYEQYF,TGTGCCAGCAGCTTAGCTTCTACAGGGAGCTCCTACGAGCAGTACTTC
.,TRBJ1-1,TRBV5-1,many,CASSLVGYEAFF,TGCGCCAGCAGCTTGGTGGGTTATGAAGCTTTCTTT
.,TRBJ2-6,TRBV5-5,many,CASSQTLDYSGANVLTF,TGTGCCAGCAGTCAGACCCTCGACTACTCTGGGGCCAACGTCCTGACTTTC
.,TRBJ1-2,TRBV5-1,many,CASSLGRPSLYGYTF,TGCGCCAGCAGCCTGGGCCGCCCCTCTCTATATGGCTACACCTTC
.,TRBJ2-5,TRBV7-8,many,CASSLIQETQYF,TGTGCCAGCAGCTTGATCCAAGAGACCCAGTACTTC
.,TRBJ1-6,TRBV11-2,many,CASSLVGGHTSPLHF,TGTGCCAGCAGCTTAGTGGGGGGTCACACTTCACCCCTCCACTTT
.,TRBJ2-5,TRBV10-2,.,CASRHRTGTQETQYF,TGCGCCAGCAGACACAGAACAGGGACCCAAGAGACCCAGTACTTC
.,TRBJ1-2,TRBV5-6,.,CASSLGDGASGYTF,TGTGCCAGCAGCTTGGGGGACGGGGCGAGTGGCTACACCTTC
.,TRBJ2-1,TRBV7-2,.,CASSGSWGNEQFF,TGTGCCAGCAGCGGATCCTGGGGGAATGAGCAGTTCTTC
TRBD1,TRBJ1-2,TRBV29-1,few,CSVESGGRGYTF,TGCAGCGTTGAATCAGGGGGCCGTGGCTACACCTTC
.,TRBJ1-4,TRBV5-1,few,CASSRRHIGGEKLFF,TGCGCCAGCAGCCGGAGACATATTGGTGGCGAAAAACTGTTTTTT